What follows are 25 T cell receptor beta chains derived from one specimen sequenced in a study of graft-versus-host responses after intestinal transplantation. Their recognized antigens are unknown. The assay was immunoSEQ multiplex PCR, and TCRdb's table has in-frame clones only and misses some. Of tens of thousands of clones listed, approximately 83% are singletons. This specimen consisted of unstimulated CD8+ T cells sorted from spleen or lymph node cells, obtained before intestinal transplant. The origin of the receptors is a human donor who received an intestinal transplant.

V gene TRBV19 combines with J gene TRBJ2-2; the match to TRBD1 covers 12 bases. Germline loops: CDR1 LNHDA, CDR2 SQIVND (reference sequence). The CDR3 extends over 20 amino acids. The V segment lost 3 bases and the J segment 4 bases; nucleotides outside the gene matches: 15. The CDR3 sequence is CASSIGSYRDRGPITGELFF. CDR3 nucleotides: TGTGCCAGTAGTATCGGGTCATACCGGGACAGGGGGCCGATCACCGGGGAGCTGTTTTTT.

This chain links TRBV7-9 with TRBJ2-7, with D possibly being TRBD2 (5 bases). CDR3 length: 12 amino acids. Deletions cut 2 bases from V and 4 bases from J, with 6 bases between. The germline CDR1 and CDR2 sequences are SEHNR and FQNEAQ (reference sequence). The CDR3 DNA follows: TGTGCCAGCAGCTTACGGGATTACGAGCAGTACTTC. This gives the protein CASSLRDYEQYF.

The V gene is TRBV2, the J gene TRBJ2-1, with D possibly TRBD2 on 6 matching bases. V lost 3 bases, J lost 0 bases, and 12 bases lay in between. The CDR3 loop spans 16 amino acids. Germline CDR1 and CDR2: SNHLY and FYNNEI. The CDR3 nucleotides are TGTGCCAGCAGTGAGGGACTCCAGAGCTCCTACAATGAGCAGTTCTTC. As protein: CASSEGLQSSYNEQFF.

This chain links TRBV5-1 with TRBJ2-7; a possible D gene is TRBD2 (5 bases). CDR3 length: 14 amino acids. Germline CDR1 reads SGHRS; CDR2 reads YFSETQ. V was clipped by 4 bases and J by 6 bases, with 17 bases between them. In DNA, the CDR3 is TGCGCCAGCAGCACTGGACTGGCACCGGGCGAGCAGTACTTC. Translating gives CASSTGLAPGEQYF.

The chain couples TRBV28 to TRBJ1-6, with a weak D call TRBD1 (5 bases). Germline CDR1 and CDR2: MDHEN and SYDVKM. This CDR3 region has 15 residues. The V end was cut by 5 bases, the J end by 9 bases, with 17 bases between. CDR3 residues: CASSPEFGGRSPLHF. Written as DNA, the CDR3 is TGTGCCAGCAGTCCCGAGTTCGGGGGTCGTTCACCCCTCCACTTT.

The chain has TRBV7-9 and TRBJ2-1; unclear D gene. The germline CDR1 and CDR2 sequences are SEHNR and FQNEAQ (reference sequence). This CDR3 contains 14 residues. The V end was cut by 0 bases, the J end by 10 bases, with 13 bases between. The CDR3 DNA is TGTGCCAGCAGCTTAGCGTATGTGCTCCGGGAGCAGTTCTTC. Amino acid sequence: CASSLAYVLREQFF.

This chain connects TRBV28 to TRBJ2-2; 8 positions match TRBD1. The CDR3 length is 13 residues. The J segment lost 5 bases and the V segment lost 6 bases, leaving 2 bases of the junction unmatched. CDR1 is MDHEN and CDR2 is SYDVKM in the germline V gene. CDR3 region: CASRDRVTGELFF. CDR3 DNA: TGTGCCAGCAGGGACAGGGTAACCGGGGAGCTGTTTTTT.

This clone has a single count. V and J are TRBV4-1 and TRBJ1-2; D gene ambiguous. CDR1 and CDR2 (germline): MGHRA, YSYEKL. The CDR3 spans 15 residues. The germline V and J ends were trimmed by 0 bases and 6 bases, with 14 bases remaining between them. This CDR3 is CASSQDLGAKDGYTF. In DNA, the CDR3 is TGCGCCAGCAGCCAAGATCTGGGCGCGAAGGATGGCTACACCTTC.

J is TRBJ1-1 and V is TRBV27, with a tentative D call TRBD1 (5 bases). Germline V gene lookup returns CDR1 MNHEY and CDR2 SMNVEV (reference sequence). The V end was cut by 5 bases, the J end by 0 bases, with 7 bases between. The CDR3 has 13 residues. The CDR3 loop reads CASSPTVNTEAFF. DNA of the CDR3: TGTGCCAGCAGTCCGACAGTGAACACTGAAGCTTTCTTT.

The chain employs TRBV7-9 and TRBJ2-4, with 7 bases identical to TRBD1. Germline V gene lookup returns CDR1 SEHNR and CDR2 FQNEAQ (reference sequence). The CDR3 length is 14 residues. The V and J ends lost 5 bases and 4 bases, in that order; junction bases with no gene match: 5. The CDR3 spells CASSDPGQKNIQYF. The CDR3 DNA is TGTGCCAGCAGCGACCCGGGACAGAAAAACATTCAGTACTTC.

The chain has TRBV2 and TRBJ2-7; D might be TRBD2 (5 bases). The ends were cut back, 1 base at V and 1 base at J, with 8 bases in the middle. CDR1 is SNHLY, CDR2 FYNNEI, per germline. The CDR3 length is 14 residues. The CDR3 spells CASSEGRRSYEQYF. The CDR3, as DNA: TGTGCCAGCAGTGAAGGGCGGAGGTCCTACGAGCAGTACTTC.

The CDR3 nucleotides read TGTGCCAGCAGCTTAGTTGCAGGCTTCTCTGGGGCCAACGTCCTGACTTTC. This codes for CASSLVAGFSGANVLTF. This chain connects TRBV7-9 to TRBJ2-6; unclear D gene. V shed 1 base and J shed 0 bases, with 10 bases lying between them. The CDR3 is 17 amino acids. From germline, CDR1 is SEHNR and CDR2 FQNEAQ (reference sequence).

The chain couples TRBV10-3 to TRBJ2-3; the match to TRBD2 covers 7 bases. This CDR3 region has 16 residues. Germline V gene lookup returns CDR1 ENHRY and CDR2 SYGVKD. The junction had 5 bases not matched to a gene; V was cut back by 0 bases and J by 2 bases. CDR3 protein: CAISESKGGVTDTQYF. The CDR3 DNA reads as TGTGCCATCAGTGAGTCGAAGGGAGGGGTCACAGATACGCAGTATTTT.

The chain uses TRBV9 and TRBJ2-3, with 12 bases identical to TRBD1. The CDR3 loop spans 16 amino acids. V lost 0 bases, J lost 5 bases, and 4 bases stayed unmatched. Germline V gives CDR1 SGDLS, CDR2 YYNGEE. CDR3 loop: CASSVDGTGGIDTQYF. Written as DNA, the CDR3 is TGTGCCAGCAGCGTAGATGGGACAGGGGGCATAGATACGCAGTATTTT.

This chain connects TRBV7-9 to TRBJ2-4; 7 nucleotides line up with TRBD2. Germline V gives CDR1 SEHNR, CDR2 FQNEAQ (reference sequence). The CDR3 is 14 amino acids. The ends lost 0 bases at V and 9 bases at J; junction bases unmatched: 5. In DNA, the CDR3 is TGTGCCAGCAGCTTAGCGGGGGGGATGGGCATTCAGTACTTC. It translates to CASSLAGGMGIQYF.

This clone was seen a single time. This chain connects TRBV5-1 to TRBJ2-1, with D possibly TRBD2 on 7 matching bases. The CDR3 totals 17 residues. The germline V gene has CDR1 SGHRS and CDR2 YFSETQ. Trimming stripped 0 bases from V and 5 bases from J, with 18 bases between. The CDR3 DNA reads as TGCGCCAGCAGCTTGGCCCCCCCGGGGGGCGTCCACAATGAGCAGTTCTTC. Its translation is CASSLAPPGGVHNEQFF.

The chain employs TRBV4-1 and TRBJ2-5, with D possibly matching TRBD2 (6 bases). Germline V gene data show CDR1 as MGHRA and CDR2 as YSYEKL. V was cut by 3 bases and J by 5 bases, with 16 bases left in between. The CDR3 has 15 residues. CDR3 residues: CASSHATRLGETQYF. The CDR3 bases are TGCGCCAGCAGCCACGCCACCCGACTAGGGGAGACCCAGTACTTC.

The count of this clone is one. CDR3 nucleotide sequence: TGTGCCATCATTGACGACTTTGATACGCAGTATTTT. Its protein is CAIIDDFDTQYF. The chain uses TRBV10-3 and TRBJ2-3; unclear D gene. The V end lost 7 bases, the J end lost 6 bases, and 11 bases lay between the germline ends. The CDR3 extends over 12 amino acids. Germline V gene data show CDR1 as ENHRY and CDR2 as SYGVKD.

This clone came up a few times. J is TRBJ2-1 and V is TRBV7-8; 9 nucleotides match TRBD1. The CDR3 totals 12 residues. The J segment lost 16 bases and the V segment lost 1 base, leaving 5 bases of the junction unmatched. CDR1 SGHVS and CDR2 FQNEAQ come from the germline V gene. CDR3: CASSLERDREFF. As DNA, the CDR3 is TGTGCCAGCAGCTTAGAACGGGACAGGGAATTCTTC.

V usage is TRBV28 and J usage is TRBJ1-1; D may be TRBD1 (6 bases). Germline V gene data show CDR1 as MDHEN and CDR2 as SYDVKM. This CDR3 has 15 amino acids. V lost 2 bases to trimming and J lost 3 bases, with 13 bases between them. CDR3 sequence reads: CASSLGRGPDTEAFF. CDR3 nucleotide sequence: TGTGCCAGCAGTTTAGGGCGGGGGCCTGACACTGAAGCTTTCTTT.

Only one count was recorded for this clone. This chain uses TRBV7-9 with TRBJ2-5; 11 positions match TRBD1. The end of the DNA fits TRBJ2-7 better, so the J call may be wrong. Germline V CDR1 and CDR2: SEHNR, FQNEAQ (reference sequence). The CDR3 runs to 15 residues. CDR3 protein: CASSPRTGGFYEQYF. The CDR3 DNA follows: TGTGCCAGCAGCCCACGGACAGGGGGCTTCTACGAGCAGTACTTC.

The chain uses TRBV19 and TRBJ1-5, with D tentatively TRBD1 (5 bases). V lost 4 bases and J 9 bases, leaving 22 bases between the germline ends. This CDR3 region has 16 residues. Germline V gene sequence: CDR1 LNHDA, CDR2 SQIVND (reference sequence). The CDR3 DNA sequence: TGTGCCAGTAGTACAATCGGGACTCCCGAGGGGTGGCCCCAGCATTTT. Encoded protein: CASSTIGTPEGWPQHF. Filled out from reference TRBV19 and TRBJ1-5, the complete variable domain reads DGGITQSPKYLFRKEGQNVTLSCEQNLNHDAMYWYRQDPGQGLRLIYYSQIVNDFQKGDIAEGYSVSREKKESFPLTVTSAQKNPTAFYLCASSTIGTPEGWPQHFGDGTRLSIL.

In this sample, this clone turned up a few times. The chain joins TRBV30 to TRBJ2-7; 9 nucleotides line up with TRBD1. CDR1 GTSNPN and CDR2 SVGIG come from the germline V gene (reference sequence). This CDR3 comprises 13 residues. J was trimmed by 4 bases and V by 2 bases; bases with no gene match: 3. CDR3 coding DNA: TGTGCCTGGAGTTGGACAGGGGCTTACGAGCAGTACTTC. This sequence encodes CAWSWTGAYEQYF.

This chain links TRBV7-9 with TRBJ1-3, with D perhaps TRBD1 (6 bases). Trimming shortened V by 4 bases and J by 4 bases, and 17 bases separated the two germline ends. The CDR3 runs 16 residues. CDR1 and CDR2 from the germline V gene are SEHNR and FQNEAQ (reference sequence). The CDR3 DNA reads TGTGCCAGCAGCTCATTCAGGGGCTCGGGGGGAAACACCATATATTTT. It encodes CASSSFRGSGGNTIYF.

V gene TRBV19 combines with J gene TRBJ1-1; no clear D. The CDR3 is 11 residues long. Germline-derived CDR1 and CDR2 are LNHDA and SQIVND (reference sequence). Between the trimmed V and J ends, which lost 9 bases and 6 bases, there was a span of 11 bases. CDR3 amino acids: CASRGVPEAFF. The DNA of the CDR3 is TGTGCCAGCCGGGGAGTCCCTGAAGCTTTCTTT.